These 25 T cell receptor beta chains originate from one sample sequenced in a study of blood T cell repertoires in COVID-19. The assay was immunoSEQ multiplex PCR, and TCRdb's table has in-frame clones only and misses some. This sample carries roughly 360,000 clones, more than 70% of them seen once, and the ten largest clones take under 1.5%. Material for sequencing was PBMCs or T cells enriched from blood (not recorded which). These receptors originate from a man younger than 45 who had recovered from COVID-19.

The chain employs TRBV29-1 and TRBJ2-1; no reliable D call. V lost 6 bases and J 2 bases, leaving 11 bases between the germline ends. This CDR3 has 13 residues. The germline V gene has CDR1 SQVTM and CDR2 ANQGSEA. CDR3 nucleotides: TGCAGCGTCGGAGCTACAACCTACAATGAGCAGTTCTTC. Residues: CSVGATTYNEQFF.

In its sample, this clone was seen once. This chain connects TRBV19 to TRBJ2-6; D may be TRBD2 (6 bases). The CDR3 is 17 residues long. Germline V gives CDR1 LNHDA, CDR2 SQIVND (reference sequence). Trimming removed 3 bases at V and 0 bases at J, with 12 bases between. CDR3 amino acids: CASSMTMRGSGANVLTF. In DNA, the CDR3 is TGTGCCAGTAGTATGACAATGCGGGGCTCTGGGGCCAACGTCCTGACTTTC.

With respect to this clone: Additional DNA sequences in this sample encode the identical CDR3. In DNA, the CDR3 is TGTGCCAGCAGCGTAGTTGGGAGCTCCTACGAGCAGTACTTC. It specifies CASSVVGSSYEQYF. The chain is built from TRBV9 and TRBJ2-7; possibly TRBD2 for D (5 bases). Germline V gene lookup returns CDR1 SGDLS and CDR2 YYNGEE. This CDR3 is built from 14 residues. Trimming removed 0 bases at V and 0 bases at J, with 7 bases between.

The CDR3 sequence: CASSIPRGGLNNEQFF. CDR3 nucleotide sequence: TGTGCCAGTAGTATACCCCGGGGGGGGTTGAACAATGAGCAGTTCTTC. The V call is TRBV19, the J call TRBJ2-1; TRBD2 matches 8 bases. Germline loops: CDR1 LNHDA, CDR2 SQIVND (reference sequence). V lost 2 bases to trimming and J lost 5 bases; unmatched junction nucleotides: 8. This CDR3 is built from 16 residues.

The rearrangement links TRBV18 to TRBJ1-1; 7 bases agree with TRBD1. Germline loops: CDR1 KGHSH, CDR2 LQKENI. The length of the CDR3 is 11 residues. Germline trimming cut 6 bases from V and 7 bases from J; bases unmatched to any gene: 2. CDR3 in DNA: TGTGCCAGCTCCGACAGGGATGAAGCTTTCTTT. Its protein is CASSDRDEAFF.

J is TRBJ1-1 and V is TRBV2; 8 nucleotides agree with TRBD1. V shed 7 bases, J shed 3 bases, and the junction held 7 bases outside the gene matches. Germline V gives CDR1 SNHLY, CDR2 FYNNEI. The CDR3 runs to 14 residues. This CDR3 is CASMGTGLDTEAFF. CDR3 bases: TGTGCCAGCATGGGGACAGGTTTGGACACTGAAGCTTTCTTT.

J is TRBJ2-7 and V is TRBV2; 8 nucleotides agree with TRBD1. Losses at the gene ends were 6 bases for V and 0 bases for J; bases not matched to a gene: 13. The germline CDR1 and CDR2 sequences are SNHLY and FYNNEI. The CDR3 consists of 17 residues. The CDR3 sequence: CASSFRTPGQGSYEQYF. CDR3 bases: TGTGCCAGCAGCTTTCGCACCCCCGGACAGGGCTCCTACGAGCAGTACTTC. Combining the CDR3 with reference TRBV2 and TRBJ2-7 gives the whole variable domain EPEVTQTPSHQVTQMGQEVILRCVPISNHLYFYWYRQILGQKVEFLVSFYNNEISEKSEIFDDQFSVERPDGSNFTLKIRSTKLEDSAMYFCASSFRTPGQGSYEQYFGPGTRLTVT.

The rearrangement uses TRBV3-1 (or the pseudogene TRBV3-2) and TRBJ1-1; D is undetermined. Per the germline V gene, CDR1 is LGHDT and CDR2 is YNNKEL (reference sequence). The V end lost 0 bases, the J end lost 8 bases, and 10 bases lay between the germline ends. This CDR3 is 13 amino acids long. The CDR3 loop reads CASSQDRRGEAFF. Written as DNA, the CDR3 is TGTGCCAGCAGCCAAGATCGACGCGGGGAAGCTTTCTTT.

The V call is TRBV5-5, the J call TRBJ2-4, with D tentatively TRBD1 (5 bases). The CDR3 has 15 residues. V was shortened by 0 bases and J by 3 bases, with 10 bases between the two germline ends. Per the germline V gene, CDR1 is SGHKS and CDR2 is YYEKEE (reference sequence). The CDR3 region is CASSLAGQGKNIQYF. For the CDR3, the DNA is TGTGCCAGCAGCTTGGCAGGGCAGGGCAAAAACATTCAGTACTTC. The whole variable domain, remainder taken from reference TRBV5-5 and TRBJ2-4, is DAGVTQSPTHLIKTRGQQVTLRCSPISGHKSVSWYQQVLGQGPQFIFQYYEKEERGRGNFPDRFSARQFPNYSSELNVNALLLGDSALYLCASSLAGQGKNIQYFGAGTRLSVL.

This clone was recorded at least ten times. CDR3 amino acids: CASSRDLTGRNSQPQHF. The CDR3 DNA reads TGTGCCAGCAGCCGAGACTTGACAGGGCGCAATTCTCAGCCCCAGCATTTT. The genes are TRBV6-6 and TRBJ1-5, with TRBD1 identical over 7 bases. Per the germline V gene, CDR1 is MNHNY and CDR2 is SVGAGI (reference sequence). This CDR3 contains 17 residues. The V segment lost 6 bases and the J segment 6 bases; nucleotides outside the gene matches: 17.

This chain connects TRBV6-5 to TRBJ1-1; D remains unclear. Germline values: CDR1 MNHEY, CDR2 SVGAGI. This CDR3 is built from 15 residues. The germline V and J ends were trimmed by 6 bases and 2 bases, with 16 bases remaining between them. CDR3 protein: CASSKTYDLNTEAFF. The CDR3 region has the DNA TGTGCCAGCAGCAAGACTTACGACCTAAACACTGAAGCTTTCTTT.

This clone has more than one count but fewer than ten. The V gene is TRBV7-6, the J gene TRBJ1-2; 10 nucleotides agree with TRBD1. CDR3 length: 15 amino acids. CDR1 is SGHVS, CDR2 FNYEAQ, per germline. The ends lost 4 bases at V and 8 bases at J; junction bases unmatched: 10. The DNA of the CDR3 is TGTGCCAGCAGCTCCGACGGGACAGGGGTCGGAGGCTACACCTTC. This encodes CASSSDGTGVGGYTF. Based on the CDR3 plus reference TRBV7-6 and TRBJ1-2, the full variable domain is GAGVSQSPRYKVTKRGQDVALRCDPISGHVSLYWYRQALGQGPEFLTYFNYEAQQDKSGLPNDRFSAERPEGSISTLTIQRTEQRDSAMYRCASSSDGTGVGGYTFGSGTRLTVV.

V and J are TRBV7-2 and TRBJ2-5; D is possibly TRBD2 (6 bases). V was shortened by 3 bases and J by 1 base, with 9 bases between the two germline ends. The CDR3 consists of 14 residues. CDR1 and CDR2 (germline): SGHTA, FQGNSA. CDR3: CASSFWGLQETQYF. CDR3 DNA sequence: TGTGCCAGCAGCTTTTGGGGACTCCAAGAGACCCAGTACTTC.

The rearrangement links TRBV2 to TRBJ2-6, with 7 bases matching TRBD1. Per germline, CDR1 SNHLY and CDR2 FYNNEI. The CDR3 covers 17 residues. Trimming at V came to 1 base and at J to 0 bases, leaving 3 bases not matched to a gene. The CDR3 bases are TGTGCCAGCAGTGAAGAGGGGGCTCGCTCTGGGGCCAACGTCCTGACTTTC. Translating gives CASSEEGARSGANVLTF. Based on the CDR3 plus reference TRBV2 and TRBJ2-6, the full variable domain is EPEVTQTPSHQVTQMGQEVILRCVPISNHLYFYWYRQILGQKVEFLVSFYNNEISEKSEIFDDQFSVERPDGSNFTLKIRSTKLEDSAMYFCASSEEGARSGANVLTFGAGSRLTVL.

The gene calls are TRBV18 and TRBJ1-1; D is unresolved. CDR1 is KGHSH and CDR2 is LQKENI in the germline V gene. CDR3 length: 14 amino acids. The germline V and J ends were trimmed by 0 bases and 6 bases, with 11 bases remaining between them. The chain's CDR3 is CASSPPRGSAEAFF. The CDR3 coding sequence is TGTGCCAGCTCACCACCCCGGGGATCGGCTGAAGCTTTCTTT.

The gene calls are TRBV3-1 (or the pseudogene TRBV3-2) and TRBJ1-2, with a possible D match to TRBD1 (5 bases). V was clipped by 4 bases and J by 1 base, with 13 bases between them. Germline V gene sequence: CDR1 LGHDT, CDR2 YNNKEL (reference sequence). The CDR3 sequence is 15 residues long. The CDR3 reads CASSPLGGFNYGYTF. CDR3 in DNA: TGTGCCAGCAGCCCGCTGGGGGGGTTTAACTATGGCTACACCTTC.

Comments on this clone: Relative to the germline gene, one junction end is altered; a read error may explain this. The rearrangement uses TRBV3-1 (or the pseudogene TRBV3-2) and TRBJ2-7; D not certain. This CDR3 comprises 9 residues. Germline lookup yields CDR1 LGHDT and CDR2 YNNKEL (reference sequence). The CDR3 is CRRGDEQYF. The DNA of the CDR3 is TGCCGCCGAGGCGACGAGCAGTACTTC.

V is TRBV6-5 and J is TRBJ1-6, with D maybe TRBD1 (6 bases). The germline gives CDR1 MNHEY, CDR2 SVGAGI. Trimming cost V 6 bases and J 5 bases, with 14 bases left between them. CDR3 size: 15 residues. The CDR3 coding sequence is TGTGCCAGCAGGGACGAACAGGGAAATAATTCACCCCTCCACTTT. It is translated as CASRDEQGNNSPLHF.

This chain joins TRBV19 and TRBJ2-1; TRBD1 is a possible D gene (6 bases). V shed 6 bases and J shed 8 bases, with 17 bases lying between them. The CDR3 is 14 amino acids. From germline, CDR1 is LNHDA and CDR2 SQIVND (reference sequence). Here the CDR3 DNA reads TGTGCCAGTAGATCCCCAGGGGTCTCCGATGAGCAGTTCTTC. It yields the protein CASRSPGVSDEQFF.

The rearrangement links TRBV12-5 to TRBJ2-5, with 10 positions matching TRBD2. Per germline, CDR1 LGHNT and CDR2 FRNRAP. The CDR3 covers 15 residues. Unmatched junction bases numbered 9, after V lost 6 bases and J lost 5 bases. The CDR3 region is CASGSSGGLGETQYF. The CDR3 bases are TGTGCTAGTGGATCTAGCGGGGGCCTGGGGGAGACCCAGTACTTC.

This chain links TRBV18 with TRBJ1-6, with 8 bases lining up with TRBD1. CDR1 and CDR2 from the germline V gene are KGHSH and LQKENI. Losses at the gene ends were 6 bases for V and 7 bases for J; bases not matched to a gene: 11. The length of the CDR3 is 16 residues. CDR3 residues: CASSQDRVRTNSPLHF. As DNA, the CDR3 is TGTGCCAGCTCCCAGGACAGGGTACGGACAAATTCACCCCTCCACTTT.

The gene calls are TRBV12-3 or TRBV12-4 and TRBJ1-1; 8 bases are shared with TRBD1. CDR3 length: 13 residues. V dropped 7 bases and J dropped 4; count of bases not matched to a gene: 5. The CDR3 DNA reads as TGTGCCAGCATCAAAACAGGGGGCACTGAAGCTTTCTTT. It yields the protein CASIKTGGTEAFF.

The chain couples TRBV30 to TRBJ2-2; TRBD2 is a possible D gene (6 bases). Germline CDR1 GTSNPN, CDR2 SVGIG (reference sequence). V dropped 3 bases and J dropped 2 bases, with 10 bases sitting between them. The CDR3 spans 14 residues. CDR3 residues: CAWRRGPNTGELFF. CDR3 DNA sequence: TGTGCCTGGAGGCGGGGCCCTAACACCGGGGAGCTGTTTTTT.

The chain recombines TRBV3-1 (or the pseudogene TRBV3-2) with TRBJ1-6; D unresolved. Per the germline V gene, CDR1 is LGHDT and CDR2 is YNNKEL (reference sequence). Between the trimmed V and J ends, which lost 0 bases and 5 bases, there was a span of 14 bases. The length of the CDR3 is 17 residues. CDR3 amino acids: CASSQEVRQADNSPLHF. CDR3 DNA: TGTGCCAGCAGCCAAGAAGTAAGGCAGGCAGATAATTCACCCCTCCACTTT.

The sample holds one count of this clone. The rearrangement links TRBV6-5 to TRBJ1-1, with D hard to call. V lost 0 bases and J lost 0, with 8 bases in between. The CDR3 extends over 15 amino acids. Germline CDR1 is MNHEY and CDR2 is SVGAGI. The CDR3 nucleotides read TGTGCCAGCAGTTACTCAGGCAGGATGAACACTGAAGCTTTCTTT. Its protein is CASSYSGRMNTEAFF.